The next 28 T cell receptor beta chains were all read from a single sample in a study of shared clonotypes between healthy human individuals. Profiling relied on immunoSEQ multiplex PCR, and the TCRdb table lists in-frame clones only, not all of them. In the table there are millions of clones, 85% to 95% of which are singletons. Positively selected for CCR7, the CD45RO-negative cells used as naive CD8 cells excluded terminally differentiated effector memory CD45RA+ cells. Sequenced: naive CD8+ T cells sorted from blood. The receptors originated from a man younger than 35 in good health.

The genes are TRBV6-5 and TRBJ1-2; 7 bases are shared with TRBD1. V dropped 7 bases and J dropped 7; count of bases not matched to a gene: 9. The CDR3 length is 13 residues. Per germline, CDR1 MNHEY and CDR2 SVGAGI. CDR3: CASIGRQGPGYTF. CDR3 sequence (DNA): TGTGCCAGCATCGGACGACAGGGTCCTGGCTACACCTTC.

The CDR3 nucleotides read TGCGCCAGCAGCTCCTGGGTAGCGGGTAGCACAGATACGCAGTATTTT. Its translation: CASSSWVAGSTDTQYF. The J gene is TRBJ2-3, the V gene TRBV4-3, with 7 bases lining up with TRBD2. The CDR3 runs to 16 residues. CDR1 is LGHNA and CDR2 is YSLEER in the germline V gene. The trim removed 5 bases at V and 0 bases at J, leaving 8 bases unmatched.

This chain uses TRBV4-1 with TRBJ1-6; 9 bases are a match to TRBD1. The CDR3 runs to 17 residues. Germline V CDR1 and CDR2: MGHRA, YSYEKL. With V trimmed by 6 bases and J by 0 bases, 6 bases remained unmatched. The CDR3 nucleotides are TGCGCCAGCAGTCTTACAGGGGGCTCCTCCTATAATTCACCCCTCCACTTT. As protein: CASSLTGGSSYNSPLHF.

V usage is TRBV30 and J usage is TRBJ2-5; possibly TRBD1 for D (5 bases). The V end was cut by 0 bases, the J end by 0 bases, with 14 bases between. Per germline, CDR1 GTSNPN and CDR2 SVGIG (reference sequence). The CDR3 contains 16 residues. CDR3 in DNA: TGTGCCTGGAGTGTTAATTTTGGGGCAGACCAAGAGACCCAGTACTTC. Residues: CAWSVNFGADQETQYF.

This clone was seen just once. J is TRBJ1-2 and V is TRBV23-1; 9 bases map to TRBD1. TRBV23-1 is reported as an ORF; its role is uncertain. This CDR3 region has 14 residues. V gave up 7 bases and J gave up 5 bases; unmatched junction bases: 8. CDR3 nucleotides: TGCGCCAGCAAAGGACAGGGGCAGTGGTATGGCTACACCTTC. The encoded protein is CASKGQGQWYGYTF.

The chain carries TRBV9 and TRBJ1-2; D possibly corresponds to TRBD1 (6 bases). CDR3 size: 15 residues. Germline V gene lookup returns CDR1 SGDLS and CDR2 YYNGEE. The germline V and J ends were trimmed by 4 bases and 8 bases, with 21 bases remaining between them. CDR3 protein: CASSTDLQGSRGYTF. For the CDR3, the DNA is TGTGCCAGCAGCACCGACTTACAGGGTAGTAGAGGCTACACCTTC. Full variable domain (rest looked up from reference TRBV9 and TRBJ1-2): DSGVTQTPKHLITATGQRVTLRCSPRSGDLSVYWYQQSLDQGLQFLIQYYNGEERAKGNILERFSAQQFPDLHSELNLSSLELGDSALYFCASSTDLQGSRGYTFGSGTRLTVV.

The chain combines TRBV7-9 with TRBJ2-7, with D tentatively TRBD1 (6 bases). Per the germline V gene, CDR1 is SEHNR and CDR2 is FQNEAQ (reference sequence). Trimming cost V 5 bases and J 4 bases, with 15 bases left between them. This CDR3 is built from 14 residues. DNA for the CDR3: TGTGCCAGCAGCAAACCGGACAGCATGTACGAGCAGTACTTC. Translation: CASSKPDSMYEQYF.

In DNA, the CDR3 is TGTGCCAGCAAGGGGACAGGGATTCAGCCCCAGCATTTT. Encoded protein: CASKGTGIQPQHF. V and J are TRBV28 and TRBJ1-5; TRBD1 matches at 9 bases. There are 13 residues in the CDR3. Unmatched junction bases numbered 4, after V lost 7 bases and J lost 6 bases. Germline assignment: CDR1 MDHEN and CDR2 SYDVKM. Full variable domain (outside the CDR3, taken from reference TRBV28 and TRBJ1-5): DVKVTQSSRYLVKRTGEKVFLECVQDMDHENMFWYRQDPGLGLRLIYFSYDVKMKEKGDIPEGYSVSREKKERFSLILESASTNQTSMYLCASKGTGIQPQHFGDGTRLSIL.

The chain carries TRBV28 and TRBJ1-4, with a tentative D call TRBD1 (6 bases). CDR1 is MDHEN and CDR2 is SYDVKM in the germline V gene. This CDR3 comprises 15 residues. Trimming shortened V by 5 bases and J by 7 bases, and 17 bases separated the two germline ends. The CDR3 region has the DNA TGTGCCAGCAGTAACTCCGGGACAATGGGTGAAAAACTGTTTTTT. Its protein product is CASSNSGTMGEKLFF.

The chain has TRBV29-1 and TRBJ2-5; D gene ambiguous. Trimming took 6 bases from V and 3 from J, leaving 17 bases between them. Per germline, CDR1 SQVTM and CDR2 ANQGSEA. The CDR3 sequence is 14 residues long. The chain's CDR3 is CSVVFLQPEETQYF. CDR3 DNA: TGCAGCGTCGTTTTTCTCCAGCCCGAAGAGACCCAGTACTTC.

Remarks on this clone: Other nucleotide sequences in the sample specify the same CDR3. The chain recombines TRBV19 with TRBJ2-7, with 9 bases fitting TRBD1. Looked up from germline, CDR1 is LNHDA and CDR2 is SQIVND (reference sequence). V was clipped by 5 bases and J by 2 bases; unmatched bases: 4. This CDR3 has 14 residues. CDR3 sequence (DNA): TGTGCCAGTAGTTTGGGACAGGGAGCCTACGAGCAGTACTTC. Amino acids: CASSLGQGAYEQYF.

This clone was detected only a few times. V is TRBV4-1 and J is TRBJ1-5; D perhaps matches TRBD1 (5 bases). The CDR3 is 14 residues long. V gave up 1 base and J gave up 12 bases, with 16 bases separating them. Germline CDR1 and CDR2: MGHRA and YSYEKL. CDR3 in amino acids: CASSQVGGEELQHF. CDR3 DNA sequence: TGCGCCAGCAGCCAAGTTGGGGGGGAGGAACTCCAGCATTTT.

V usage is TRBV4-3 and J usage is TRBJ2-7, with D maybe TRBD2 (5 bases). V was trimmed by 0 bases and J by 4 bases, leaving 10 bases between them. Germline V gene sequence: CDR1 LGHNA, CDR2 YSLEER. The CDR3 spans 14 residues. The CDR3 here is CASSQDQEAYEQYF. CDR3 DNA sequence: TGCGCCAGCAGCCAAGACCAGGAGGCGTACGAGCAGTACTTC.

The chain has TRBV2 and TRBJ2-7, with D possibly being TRBD2 (5 bases). The CDR3 consists of 14 residues. Germline V lookup: CDR1 SNHLY, CDR2 FYNNEI. Deletions cut 4 bases from V and 4 bases from J, with 14 bases between. This chain's CDR3 is CASSGHGKGYEQYF. The DNA for the CDR3 is TGTGCCAGCAGTGGGCACGGGAAAGGGTACGAGCAGTACTTC.

The chain employs TRBV27 and TRBJ2-1; TRBD2 is a possible D gene (6 bases). The CDR3 spans 14 residues. V was trimmed by 10 bases and J by 4 bases, leaving 17 bases between them. Germline V gene data show CDR1 as MNHEY and CDR2 as SMNVEV (reference sequence). Here the CDR3 reads CAILLRDCYNEQFF. As DNA, the CDR3 is TGTGCCATCCTCCTCCGGGACTGTTACAATGAGCAGTTCTTC.

This rearrangement joins TRBV27 to TRBJ2-7, with 9 bases matching TRBD1. J gave up 4 bases and V 1 base, and 5 bases lay outside the gene matches. Germline V gene data show CDR1 as MNHEY and CDR2 as SMNVEV (reference sequence). The length of the CDR3 is 15 residues. CDR3 amino acids: CASSLLGQGRYEQYF. The DNA for the CDR3 is TGTGCCAGCAGTTTATTAGGACAGGGGCGGTACGAGCAGTACTTC.

The V gene is TRBV5-3, the J gene TRBJ2-7; TRBD1 matches 12 bases. TRBV5-3 is sorted into the ORF group, with uncertain function. Unmatched junction bases numbered 0, after V lost 0 bases and J lost 2 bases. CDR3 length equals 15 residues. CDR3 nucleotide sequence: TGTGCCAGAAGCTTGGGGGACAGGGGGCCCTACGAGCAGTACTTC. Residues: CARSLGDRGPYEQYF.

V and J are TRBV7-9 and TRBJ2-1; 8 bases are a match to TRBD2. Trimming took 5 bases from V and 8 from J; bases not matched to a gene: 2. The CDR3 is made up of 12 amino acids. Germline CDR1 SEHNR, CDR2 FQNEAQ (reference sequence). CDR3 sequence reads: CASSPGLDEQFF. The CDR3 nucleotides are TGTGCCAGCAGCCCGGGACTAGATGAGCAGTTCTTC.

The V call is TRBV7-9, the J call TRBJ2-5, with TRBD2 matching 8 bases. The CDR3 runs to 16 residues. Unmatched junction bases numbered 11, after V lost 8 bases and J lost 0 bases. Germline V gene sequence: CDR1 SEHNR, CDR2 FQNEAQ (reference sequence). The CDR3 loop reads CASHFFVGGDQETQYF. The CDR3 nucleotides are TGTGCCAGCCACTTCTTCGTCGGGGGGGACCAAGAGACCCAGTACTTC. Based on the CDR3 plus reference TRBV7-9 and TRBJ2-5, the full variable domain is DTGVSQNPRHKITKRGQNVTFRCDPISEHNRLYWYRQTLGQGPEFLTYFQNEAQLEKSRLLSDRFSAERPKGSFSTLEIQRTEQGDSAMYLCASHFFVGGDQETQYFGPGTRLLVL.

The chain couples TRBV19 to TRBJ2-7, with 11 bases aligning to TRBD1. There are 16 residues in the CDR3. Germline V gene data show CDR1 as LNHDA and CDR2 as SQIVND (reference sequence). V gave up 3 bases and J gave up 7 bases; unmatched junction bases: 11. The CDR3 reads CASSILGQGAGGEQYF. The CDR3 bases are TGTGCCAGTAGTATCCTTGGACAGGGGGCAGGCGGGGAGCAGTACTTC.

The table lists this clone with a count of one. J is TRBJ2-3 and V is TRBV27; D is perhaps TRBD2 (5 bases). Germline V CDR1 and CDR2: MNHEY, SMNVEV (reference sequence). There are 15 residues in the CDR3. The germline V and J ends were trimmed by 6 bases and 3 bases, with 16 bases remaining between them. CDR3 sequence: CASSPQAANTDTQYF. The CDR3, as DNA: TGTGCCAGCAGCCCCCAAGCGGCCAATACAGATACGCAGTATTTT.

The chain recombines TRBV7-9 with TRBJ2-7, with 7 positions matching TRBD1. This CDR3 has 15 residues. The V gene's germline CDR1 is SEHNR and CDR2 FQNEAQ (reference sequence). The V gene end was trimmed by 3 bases and the J gene end by 2 bases; junction bases not matched to a gene: 7. The CDR3: CASSFPDRFAYEQYF. CDR3 DNA sequence: TGTGCCAGCAGCTTCCCGGACAGGTTTGCCTACGAGCAGTACTTC. The complete variable domain, with remaining parts taken from reference TRBV7-9 and TRBJ2-7, reads DTGVSQNPRHKITKRGQNVTFRCDPISEHNRLYWYRQTLGQGPEFLTYFQNEAQLEKSRLLSDRFSAERPKGSFSTLEIQRTEQGDSAMYLCASSFPDRFAYEQYFGPGTRLTVT.

This rearrangement joins TRBV4-1 to TRBJ1-1; no reliable D call. CDR1 MGHRA and CDR2 YSYEKL come from the germline V gene. The ends were cut back, 5 bases at V and 0 bases at J, with 13 bases in the middle. The CDR3 consists of 15 residues. The CDR3 nucleotides read TGCGCCAGCAGCTACCAGACAAATATGAACACTGAAGCTTTCTTT. Protein product: CASSYQTNMNTEAFF.

V is TRBV27 and J is TRBJ2-7, with D perhaps TRBD2 (7 bases). Germline values: CDR1 MNHEY, CDR2 SMNVEV (reference sequence). Trimming cost V 0 bases and J 6 bases, with 9 bases left between them. The CDR3 spans 13 residues. The chain's CDR3 is CASSLSGGPEQYF. CDR3 nucleotides: TGTGCCAGCAGTTTATCGGGGGGGCCCGAGCAGTACTTC.

V and J are TRBV5-4 and TRBJ2-7, with D tentatively TRBD1 or TRBD2 (5 bases each). V gave up 4 bases and J gave up 2 bases, with 16 bases separating them. CDR1 is SGHNT, CDR2 YYREEE, per germline (reference sequence). The CDR3 totals 15 residues. The CDR3 reads CASSQTGTGTYEQYF. The CDR3 nucleotides read TGTGCCAGCAGCCAAACCGGGACGGGCACCTACGAGCAGTACTTC.

On this clone itself: The same CDR3 arises from other DNA sequences in this sample as well. The rearrangement uses TRBV4-1 and TRBJ2-5, with 11 nucleotides matching TRBD2. V gave up 3 bases and J gave up 2 bases; unmatched junction bases: 2. The CDR3 consists of 15 residues. The germline V gene has CDR1 MGHRA and CDR2 YSYEKL. This CDR3 is CASSHRTSGQETQYF. CDR3 nucleotide sequence: TGCGCCAGCAGCCATCGGACTAGCGGGCAAGAGACCCAGTACTTC.

The chain combines TRBV5-6 with TRBJ2-2; D is uncertain. Germline lookup yields CDR1 SGHDT and CDR2 YYEEEE. Trimming left V 1 base short and J 1 base short, with 5 bases between. This CDR3 has 14 amino acids. CDR3 DNA: TGTGCCAGCAGCTTGATGGGGAACACCGGGGAGCTGTTTTTT. This translates into CASSLMGNTGELFF.

The J gene is TRBJ2-1, the V gene TRBV27; D possibly uses TRBD1 or TRBD2 (5 bases each). This CDR3 comprises 14 residues. Germline-derived CDR1 and CDR2 are MNHEY and SMNVEV (reference sequence). The germline V and J ends were trimmed by 7 bases and 3 bases, with 13 bases remaining between them. The CDR3 region is CASNEGQSYNEQFF. CDR3 nucleotides: TGTGCCAGCAATGAGGGGCAAAGCTACAATGAGCAGTTCTTC.